This T cell receptor beta chain was found in a study of T cells in Graves' hyperthyroidism and ophthalmopathy. Among the patients, aged 18 to 65, hyperthyroidism was newly diagnosed and had lasted under 2 months. Researchers amplified the TCR beta CDR3 regions from RNA transcripts. The HTBI primer set was used in a first-round RT-PCR of the TCR CDR3. MiXCR, run by TCRdb on the multiplex PCR reads, gives a single entry per CDR3 protein. The sample shows nearly 750,000 distinct CDR3 sequences, roughly a third of them seen only once. Trimming removed 3 bases from V and 1 base from J, with 13 bases in between. CDR1 and CDR2 (germline): LGHDT, YNNKEL (reference sequence). The CDR3 loop spans 15 amino acids. This clonotype was detected a few times.

This chain connects TRBV3-1 to TRBJ2-7; the D gene is possibly TRBD1 (5 bases). The sequence was obtained from a woman between 40 and 55 years old with Graves' hyperthyroidism. Sequenced input: blood. CDR3 sequence (DNA): TGTGCCAGCAGCCACCCGACAGAGAGATCCTACGAGCAGTACTTC. Amino acids: CASSHPTERSYEQYF.